The 17 T cell receptor beta chains presented below share a single source sample, sequenced in a study of cytomegalovirus exposure and HLA in healthy donors. With 60 Vbeta and 13 Jbeta primers, the PCR was carried out. TCRdb's table, derived via immunoSEQ multiplex PCR, lists solely in-frame clones and lacks some. The repertoire holds approximately 140,000 clones, with about 85% as singletons. The sequencing sample was made of PBMCs. The receptors were sampled from a female donor in good health and CMV-seronegative.

This clone was counted only a few times. J is TRBJ1-1 and V is TRBV27; 7 bases are a match to TRBD1. The CDR3 length is 14 residues. From germline, CDR1 is MNHEY and CDR2 SMNVEV (reference sequence). Losses at the gene ends were 5 bases for V and 5 bases for J; bases not matched to a gene: 8. CDR3 protein: CASSHRGLGTEAFF. CDR3 DNA: TGTGCCAGCAGTCACAGGGGACTGGGGACTGAAGCTTTCTTT.

V usage is TRBV7-3 and J usage is TRBJ1-1; perhaps TRBD1 as D (5 bases). Germline CDR1 reads SGHTA; CDR2 reads FQGTGA. The length of the CDR3 is 13 residues. V gave up 1 base and J gave up 7 bases, with 10 bases separating them. The CDR3 reads CASSLNGGIEAFF. CDR3 nucleotide sequence: TGTGCCAGCAGCTTAAACGGGGGTATTGAAGCTTTCTTT.

CDR3 amino acids: CASSLESSTLDQYF. For the CDR3, the DNA is TGTGCCAGCAGCTTGGAGAGCTCTACGTTAGACCAGTACTTC. The chain joins TRBV7-9 to TRBJ2-5, with unresolved D. CDR1 is SEHNR, CDR2 FQNEAQ, per germline (reference sequence). The CDR3 has 14 residues. V was cut by 3 bases and J by 10 bases, with 18 bases left in between.

The chain is built from TRBV5-4 and TRBJ2-7; 10 bases line up with TRBD1. Germline CDR1 reads SGHNT; CDR2 reads YYREEE (reference sequence). There are 16 residues in the CDR3. J lost 1 base, V lost 3 bases, and 7 bases had no gene match. The DNA of the CDR3 is TGTGCCAGCAGCTCGAGGGGACAGGGGATATCCTACGAGCAGTACTTC. Translation: CASSSRGQGISYEQYF.

This clone was picked up a small number of times. The V gene is TRBV7-9, the J gene TRBJ1-2; 8 nucleotides agree with TRBD1. With V trimmed by 5 bases and J by 4 bases, 9 bases remained unmatched. The germline gives CDR1 SEHNR, CDR2 FQNEAQ (reference sequence). The CDR3 spans 15 residues. The CDR3: CASSGRDRLFYGYTF. In DNA, the CDR3 is TGTGCCAGCAGCGGACGGGACAGGCTCTTCTATGGCTACACCTTC.

This clone has just one count. The chain combines TRBV29-1 with TRBJ1-2, with D maybe TRBD1 (6 bases). This CDR3 spans 14 amino acids. Germline V gene sequence: CDR1 SQVTM, CDR2 ANQGSEA. V was pared by 3 bases and J by 8 bases, with 19 bases between. CDR3 sequence: CSVDSYVGGRGYTF. The DNA of the CDR3 is TGCAGCGTTGATTCCTATGTAGGGGGTAGGGGCTACACCTTC.

The chain recombines TRBV25-1 with TRBJ2-7, with D unclear. The CDR3 loop spans 12 amino acids. Deletions cut 4 bases from V and 3 bases from J, with 7 bases between. The V gene's germline CDR1 is MGHDK and CDR2 SYGVNS. The CDR3 region is CASSVYSYEQYF. CDR3 nucleotide sequence: TGTGCCAGCAGTGTGTACAGCTACGAGCAGTACTTC.

The gene calls are TRBV29-1 and TRBJ2-1; tentative D call: TRBD2 (7 bases). This CDR3 is built from 16 residues. The V gene's germline CDR1 is SQVTM and CDR2 ANQGSEA. Trimming left V 4 bases short and J 2 bases short, with 18 bases between. The CDR3 is CSVVAAWGGPYNEQFF. CDR3 nucleotides: TGCAGCGTTGTGGCAGCCTGGGGGGGCCCCTACAATGAGCAGTTCTTC.

The chain recombines TRBV6-6 with TRBJ1-5; maybe TRBD1 (6 bases). This CDR3 is built from 14 residues. The germline V gene encodes CDR1 MNHNY and CDR2 SVGAGI (reference sequence). The V gene lost 7 bases and the J gene lost 4 bases, with 14 bases spanning the gap. CDR3 DNA: TGTGCCAGCAACGCCGGACAGCGTAATCAGCCCCAGCATTTT. Protein sequence: CASNAGQRNQPQHF.

The rearrangement joins TRBV7-9 to TRBJ2-7; 8 bases are shared with TRBD1. The CDR3 totals 14 residues. The germline V gene has CDR1 SEHNR and CDR2 FQNEAQ (reference sequence). V shed 3 bases, J shed 6 bases, and the junction held 7 bases outside the gene matches. The CDR3 region has the DNA TGTGCCAGCAGCTTCGGACAGGGTGGAGGCGAGCAGTACTTC. This translates into CASSFGQGGGEQYF.

The rearrangement joins TRBV10-3 to TRBJ2-1; 10 bases fit TRBD2. V shed 0 bases, J shed 7 bases, and the junction held 6 bases outside the gene matches. Germline CDR1 is ENHRY and CDR2 is SYGVKD. The CDR3 is 16 residues long. CDR3 amino acids: CAISESEREGRNEQFF. As DNA, the CDR3 is TGTGCCATCAGTGAGTCTGAGCGGGAGGGCAGGAATGAGCAGTTCTTC.

CDR3 in DNA: TGTGCCAGCAGCCTTCGGACTAGCGGGGCAACTCAAGAGACCCAGTACTTC. Its protein is CASSLRTSGATQETQYF. The chain couples TRBV9 to TRBJ2-5; 12 bases fit TRBD2. This CDR3 has 17 residues. CDR1 is SGDLS and CDR2 is YYNGEE in the germline V gene. V lost 4 bases, J lost 2 bases, and 9 bases stayed unmatched.

The chain couples TRBV11-3 to TRBJ1-1, with a weak D call TRBD1 (5 bases). Germline V gene lookup returns CDR1 SGHNT and CDR2 YENEEA. The CDR3 contains 17 residues. V shed 5 bases and J shed 3 bases, with 22 bases lying between them. The CDR3 nucleotides are TGTGCCAGCAGCACATCCTCCGGGGGGGTTCGGGACACTGAAGCTTTCTTT. Its translation is CASSTSSGGVRDTEAFF. The full variable domain, in which reference TRBV11-3 and TRBJ1-1 provide the parts outside the CDR3, is EAGVVQSPRYKIIEKKQPVAFWCNPISGHNTLYWYLQNLGQGPELLIRYENEEAVDDSQLPKDRFSAERLKGVDSTLKIQPAELGDSAVYLCASSTSSGGVRDTEAFFGQGTRLTVV.

The chain has TRBV5-1 and TRBJ1-4; D perhaps matches TRBD1 (6 bases). This CDR3 is built from 14 residues. V lost 0 bases and J 5 bases, leaving 8 bases between the germline ends. CDR1 and CDR2 from the germline V gene are SGHRS and YFSETQ. The CDR3 sequence: CASSLGRGNEKLFF. DNA for the CDR3: TGCGCCAGCAGCTTGGGCAGGGGAAATGAAAAACTGTTTTTT.

V usage is TRBV25-1 and J usage is TRBJ2-2; maybe TRBD2 (5 bases). Trimming removed 3 bases from V and 5 bases from J, with 10 bases in between. The V gene's germline CDR1 is MGHDK and CDR2 SYGVNS. The CDR3 covers 14 residues. The CDR3 loop reads CASSELPGTGELFF. The CDR3 nucleotides are TGTGCCAGCAGTGAGCTGCCGGGGACCGGGGAGCTGTTTTTT.

This clone occurred a few times. In DNA, the CDR3 is TGTGCCAGCAGTTGGAACCAGGCGAACACTGAAGCTTTCTTT. Protein sequence: CASSWNQANTEAFF. V usage is TRBV27 and J usage is TRBJ1-1; no firm D call. The CDR3 runs to 14 residues. Trimming took off 4 bases at V and 1 base at J, with 10 bases between the two ends. Germline assignment: CDR1 MNHEY and CDR2 SMNVEV (reference sequence).

The chain is built from TRBV5-1 and TRBJ2-1, with D possibly matching TRBD2 (6 bases). Trimming took 0 bases from V and 8 from J, leaving 15 bases between them. This CDR3 is built from 15 residues. CDR1 and CDR2 from the germline V gene are SGHRS and YFSETQ. This CDR3 is CASSLEASETHEQFF. The CDR3 DNA is TGCGCCAGCAGCTTGGAGGCTAGCGAAACGCATGAGCAGTTCTTC.